There are a few counts of the clone carrying this TCR beta chain. This sample stems from a study of OX40 agonist ivuxolimab in advanced cancers. Generated by immunoSEQ multiplex PCR, the TCRdb table keeps only in-frame clones and is missing some. The top ten clones hold around 11% of a sample with more than 25,000 clones, 74% of them seen once. The CDR3 has 12 amino acids. V lost 11 bases, J lost 8 bases, and 18 bases lay in between. Germline CDR1 is SEHNR and CDR2 is FQNEAQ (reference sequence). This chain uses TRBV7-9 with TRBJ1-2; D possibly corresponds to TRBD1 (5 bases). The sample consisted of CD4+ or CD8+ T cells sorted from blood, taken in a trial of the OX40 agonist ivuxolimab. This sequence originates from an adult with an advanced solid tumor such as melanoma, head and neck, liver or kidney cancer. In DNA, the CDR3 is TGTGCCTGGGGGGAGGTCGTTCGCGGCTACACCTTC. It is translated as CAWGEVVRGYTF.